This T cell receptor (beta chain) was identified during a study of radiotherapy plus CTLA-4 blockade in lung cancer. The overall study: Objective responses emerged in around a sixth of patients, and around 31% attained disease control.

Germline assignment: CDR1 SGHDT and CDR2 YYEEEE. Unmatched junction bases numbered 2, after V lost 4 bases and J lost 0 bases. The CDR3 length is 15 residues. Notes on the study in general: TCR clones of tumor origin grew in blood after radiotherapy plus ipilimumab. It was early blood T cell clone dynamics, with interferon-beta, that reportedly best predicted response.

People whose metastatic non-small-cell lung cancer was chemo-refractory got focal radiation along with CTLA-4 blockade by ipilimumab. The data were produced by immunoSEQ multiplex PCR, yet TCRdb's version contains in-frame clones alone and is incomplete. The sample consists of approximately 35,000 clones, more than 70% of them appearing once. Remarks on this clone: The antigen is undetermined.

The receptor comes from a human donor with non-small cell lung cancer who had stable disease on radiotherapy plus ipilimumab. The chain has TRBV5-6 and TRBJ2-3; 10 positions match TRBD1. The specimen comprised peripheral blood, sampled from a patient treated with radiotherapy plus ipilimumab. The CDR3 DNA reads as TGTGCCAGCAGCGCGACAGGGGGCAGCACAGATACGCAGTATTTT. This encodes CASSATGGSTDTQYF.